Below are 23 T cell receptor beta chains sequenced from a single sample in a study of CD8 T cells in ankylosing spondylitis. These receptors have no identified antigens. MiXCR, run by TCRdb on the 5' RACE reads, gives a single entry per CDR3 protein. The sample consists of approximately 150,000 distinct CDR3 sequences, roughly a sixth of them appearing once. Overall study findings and caveats: Made up of eight highly homologous variants, a TCR beta motif appeared characteristic of ankylosing spondylitis blood.

Specimen: blood, either unsorted or a sorted T cell fraction (not recorded which). The receptors originated from a male donor with ankylosing spondylitis.

This chain joins TRBV15 and TRBJ2-7; D is possibly TRBD1 (5 bases). Germline V gene data show CDR1 as LNHNV and CDR2 as YYDKDF (reference sequence). The V end lost 5 bases, the J end lost 3 bases, and 20 bases lay between the germline ends. The CDR3 length is 16 residues. CDR3 bases: TGTGCCACCAGCTCAACAGGTGGAGACACGAACTACGAGCAGTACTTC. As protein: CATSSTGGDTNYEQYF.

This clonotype was observed a handful of times. The chain has TRBV6-5 and TRBJ2-7; TRBD2 is a possible D gene (5 bases). Germline CDR1 MNHEY, CDR2 SVGAGI. Trimming cost V 4 bases and J 2 bases, with 12 bases left between them. The CDR3 extends over 14 amino acids. CDR3 sequence: CASSSGLGTYEQYF. The CDR3 bases are TGTGCCAGCAGTTCTGGACTGGGGACCTACGAGCAGTACTTC.

This clonotype showed up many times. The genes are TRBV12-3 or TRBV12-4 and TRBJ2-7; TRBD1 matches at 7 bases. The J segment lost 10 bases and the V segment lost 5 bases, leaving 8 bases of the junction unmatched. This CDR3 region has 12 residues. CDR3 nucleotides: TGTGCCAGCAGTAGGGACAGCCTCCTTCAGTACTTC. Protein sequence: CASSRDSLLQYF.

This chain joins TRBV12-3 or TRBV12-4 and TRBJ1-1, with a possible D match to TRBD1 (5 bases). V gave up 6 bases and J gave up 4 bases, with 18 bases separating them. CDR3 length equals 15 residues. The chain's CDR3 is CASSPGTIEGTEAFF. The CDR3 bases are TGTGCCAGCAGCCCCGGGACTATAGAAGGCACTGAAGCTTTCTTT.

This clonotype was detected ten times or more. The rearrangement links TRBV4-1 to TRBJ2-1, with D perhaps TRBD2 (5 bases). Trimming left V 3 bases short and J 1 base short, with 10 bases between. The V gene's germline CDR1 is MGHRA and CDR2 YSYEKL. The CDR3 runs to 15 residues. CDR3 sequence (DNA): TGCGCCAGCAGCCAGAACGCGGGTTCCTACAATGAGCAGTTCTTC. Translating gives CASSQNAGSYNEQFF.

This chain uses TRBV28 with TRBJ1-1, with D possibly matching TRBD1 (5 bases). Germline V lookup: CDR1 MDHEN, CDR2 SYDVKM. This CDR3 has 15 residues. V shed 7 bases and J shed 3 bases, with 18 bases lying between them. The CDR3 here is CASTDGTLADTEAFF. The CDR3 DNA sequence: TGTGCCAGCACCGATGGGACGTTAGCGGACACTGAAGCTTTCTTT.

The chain carries TRBV29-1 and TRBJ2-2; D remains ambiguous. This CDR3 spans 17 amino acids. Trimming removed 0 bases from V and 6 bases from J, with 20 bases in between. Germline CDR1 is SQVTM and CDR2 is ANQGSEA. In DNA form, the CDR3 reads TGCAGCGTTGAAGATTCCGGCCTACGAACGTCACCCGGGGAGCTGTTTTTT. This codes for CSVEDSGLRTSPGELFF.

The count of this clonotype is one. The conserved final phenylalanine or tryptophan is absent from the CDR3, which likely points to a read error. This chain uses TRBV5-6 with TRBJ1-1; D may be TRBD1 (5 bases). CDR3 length: 16 residues. The ends were cut back, 0 bases at V and 2 bases at J, with 14 bases in the middle. Germline V gene data show CDR1 as SGHDT and CDR2 as YYEEEE. This chain's CDR3 is CASSLVGRQYNTEAFS. The CDR3, as DNA: TGTGCCAGCAGCTTGGTTGGTAGACAGTACAACACTGAAGCTTTCTCT.

The chain uses TRBV4-1 and TRBJ2-7, with 9 bases fitting TRBD2. Germline loops: CDR1 MGHRA, CDR2 YSYEKL. The V gene end was trimmed by 4 bases and the J gene end by 3 bases; junction bases not matched to a gene: 10. The CDR3 covers 16 residues. This chain's CDR3 is CASSPEASGVFYEQYF. The DNA for the CDR3 is TGCGCCAGCAGCCCCGAGGCTAGCGGGGTATTCTACGAGCAGTACTTC.

The chain carries TRBV12-3 or TRBV12-4 and TRBJ2-7; 9 bases agree with TRBD2. J lost 5 bases, V lost 4 bases, and 0 bases had no gene match. The CDR3 runs to 12 residues. The CDR3 is CASSSSGNEQYF. CDR3 coding DNA: TGTGCCAGCAGTTCTAGCGGGAACGAGCAGTACTTC.

The rearrangement joins TRBV7-2 to TRBJ2-3; D might be TRBD1 or TRBD2, each matching 5 bases. The CDR3 contains 16 residues. V was cut by 3 bases and J by 2 bases, with 15 bases left in between. In germline, CDR1 is SGHTA, CDR2 FQGNSA. The CDR3 reads CASSFLGVGTTDTQYF. CDR3 coding DNA: TGTGCCAGCAGCTTTCTCGGGGTGGGGACCACAGATACGCAGTATTTT. Full variable domain (outside the CDR3, taken from reference TRBV7-2 and TRBJ2-3): GAGVSQSPSNKVTEKGKDVELRCDPISGHTALYWYRQSLGQGLEFLIYFQGNSAPDKSGLPSDRFSAERTGGSVSTLTIQRTQQEDSAVYLCASSFLGVGTTDTQYFGPGTRLTVL.

This clonotype was observed a few times. V is TRBV4-1 and J is TRBJ1-3; the D is unclear. Germline V gives CDR1 MGHRA, CDR2 YSYEKL. The V gene lost 2 bases and the J gene lost 4 bases, with 15 bases spanning the gap. There are 16 residues in the CDR3. The CDR3 spells CASSQTYSGKGNTIYF. The CDR3 DNA follows: TGCGCCAGCAGCCAAACTTACAGCGGGAAAGGAAACACCATATATTTT.

This clonotype was picked up a small number of times. CDR3 DNA sequence: TGCGCCAGCAGCCCTCCGAACCACTACGAGCAGTACTTC. Amino acid sequence: CASSPPNHYEQYF. The genes are TRBV4-1 and TRBJ2-7; D unclear. CDR1 and CDR2 from the germline V gene are MGHRA and YSYEKL. This CDR3 spans 13 amino acids. Trimming shortened V by 4 bases and J by 3 bases, and 10 bases separated the two germline ends.

This clonotype came up many times. The rearrangement links TRBV27 to TRBJ2-1; no definite D call. CDR3 length: 13 residues. V lost 3 bases to trimming and J lost 10 bases, with 13 bases between them. Germline assignment: CDR1 MNHEY and CDR2 SMNVEV (reference sequence). CDR3 nucleotide sequence: TGTGCCAGCAGTTTTGCCCCCTATGGGGAGCAGTTCTTC. Its protein is CASSFAPYGEQFF.

This clonotype occurred a few times. This sequence joins TRBV7-8 and TRBJ1-6, with unresolved D. V was clipped by 2 bases and J by 13 bases, with 9 bases between them. Germline lookup yields CDR1 SGHVS and CDR2 FQNEAQ. The CDR3 is 12 residues long. CDR3 residues: CASSLRLTPLHF. CDR3 nucleotide sequence: TGTGCCAGCAGCTTACGCCTCACTCCCCTCCACTTT.

The table lists this clonotype with a few counts. The V and J genes are TRBV7-8 and TRBJ2-3; D possibly corresponds to TRBD2 (6 bases). This CDR3 has 14 residues. CDR1 and CDR2 (germline): SGHVS, FQNEAQ. Trimming took 11 bases from V and 2 from J, leaving 17 bases between them. The CDR3, as DNA: TGTGCCTCAATCTCCCGGGGGTACACAGATACGCAGTATTTT. It codes for CASISRGYTDTQYF.

The chain links TRBV7-2 to TRBJ2-1; possible D gene TRBD1, 6 bases. V was clipped by 5 bases and J by 6 bases, with 14 bases between them. The CDR3 has 14 amino acids. The germline V gene encodes CDR1 SGHTA and CDR2 FQGNSA. CDR3 coding DNA: TGTGCCAGCAGCGCTCGACAGGTTAGCAATGAGCAGTTCTTC. Its protein is CASSARQVSNEQFF.

This clonotype turned up a few times. In nucleotides, the CDR3 is TGTGCCACCACGACCGGGGTAGGCACTGAAGCTTTCTTT. It codes for CATTTGVGTEAFF. The chain links TRBV24-1 to TRBJ1-1, with no clear D. The V gene lost 8 bases and the J gene lost 4 bases, with 13 bases spanning the gap. The CDR3 covers 13 residues. Germline V gene data show CDR1 as KGHDR and CDR2 as SFDVKD.

The J gene is TRBJ2-1, the V gene TRBV27; 10 nucleotides line up with TRBD2. The CDR3 runs 16 residues. Germline V gene lookup returns CDR1 MNHEY and CDR2 SMNVEV (reference sequence). Unmatched junction bases numbered 10, after V lost 6 bases and J lost 5 bases. Here the CDR3 reads CASRGDLAGADNEQFF. CDR3 bases: TGTGCCAGCAGGGGGGATCTAGCGGGAGCTGACAATGAGCAGTTCTTC.

The chain uses TRBV20-1 and TRBJ1-2; TRBD1 might be the D (5 bases). Germline-derived CDR1 and CDR2 are DFQATT and SNEGSKA (reference sequence). Trimming took 6 bases from V and 11 from J, leaving 16 bases between them. The CDR3 sequence is 11 residues long. CDR3 sequence (DNA): TGCAGTGCCCCGGGACCTACCGAATACACCTTC. It yields the protein CSAPGPTEYTF.

This chain connects TRBV5-1 to TRBJ2-1, with D possibly matching TRBD1 (6 bases). Germline V gives CDR1 SGHRS, CDR2 YFSETQ. The CDR3 totals 15 residues. V lost 3 bases and J 2 bases, leaving 12 bases between the germline ends. CDR3 sequence reads: CASSYVGGAYNEQFF. CDR3 nucleotide sequence: TGCGCCAGCAGCTACGTTGGGGGCGCCTACAATGAGCAGTTCTTC. Combining the CDR3 with reference TRBV5-1 and TRBJ2-1 gives the whole variable domain KAGVTQTPRYLIKTRGQQVTLSCSPISGHRSVSWYQQTPGQGLQFLFEYFSETQRNKGNFPGRFSGRQFSNSRSEMNVSTLELGDSALYLCASSYVGGAYNEQFFGPGTRLTVL.

The chain employs TRBV27 and TRBJ2-7; D unresolved. The CDR3 sequence is 14 residues long. The germline V gene encodes CDR1 MNHEY and CDR2 SMNVEV (reference sequence). Trimming took off 4 bases at V and 3 bases at J, with 13 bases between the two ends. The CDR3 loop is CASSWRDGYYEQYF. The CDR3 DNA is TGTGCCAGCAGTTGGCGTGACGGGTACTACGAGCAGTACTTC.

This clonotype has just a few counts. The V gene is TRBV12-1, the J gene TRBJ2-1; the table's D call, TRBD1, was not checked against the DNA. TRBV12-1 is deemed a pseudogene. This CDR3 comprises 15 residues. The CDR3 nucleotides are TGTGCCAGCTCCCCGAACAGGTTATCCTACAATGAGCAGTTCTTC. As protein: CASSPNRLSYNEQFF.